The clone carrying this T cell receptor (beta chain) was recorded many times. The data belong to a study of T cells in Graves' hyperthyroidism and ophthalmopathy. Across the whole study: Peripheral blood was collected at initial diagnosis, before any treatment.

This CDR3 contains 15 residues. With 1 base removed from V and 5 bases from J, the gap between germline ends came to 14 bases. Germline CDR1 is MNHNS and CDR2 is SASEGT. Patients aged 18 to 65 had newly diagnosed hyperthyroidism that had lasted under 2 months. Clinical symptoms, serum thyroxine and TRAb, thyroid ultrasound and orbital computed tomography together formed the diagnostic basis. It was 10 ml of fresh peripheral blood that supplied the PBMCs. Amplification of TCR beta CDR3 regions was performed using RNA transcripts as template. A set of HTBI primers served as the primers for a first-round RT-PCR of the TCR CDR3. TCRdb reprocessed the multiplex PCR reads with MiXCR, giving one entry per CDR3 protein. Altogether 350,000 to 400,000 distinct CDR3 sequences are present, about 18% being singletons, with the ten largest covering 3.7%.

The sample taken for sequencing was blood. The genes are TRBV6-1 and TRBJ2-5; D could derive from TRBD1 or TRBD2 (6 bases each). This clonotype was sampled from a woman under 30 with Graves' hyperthyroidism. CDR3: CASSEEAGQRETQYF. Here the CDR3 DNA reads TGTGCCAGCAGTGAAGAGGCGGGACAAAGGGAGACCCAGTACTTC.